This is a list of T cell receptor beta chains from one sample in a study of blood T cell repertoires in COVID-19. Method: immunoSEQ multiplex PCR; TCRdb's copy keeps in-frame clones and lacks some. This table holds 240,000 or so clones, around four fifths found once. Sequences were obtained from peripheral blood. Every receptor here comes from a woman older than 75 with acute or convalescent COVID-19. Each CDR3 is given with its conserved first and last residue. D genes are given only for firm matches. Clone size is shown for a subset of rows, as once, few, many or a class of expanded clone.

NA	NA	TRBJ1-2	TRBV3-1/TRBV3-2	CASSQWAATNYGYTF	TGTGCCAGCAGCCAATGGGCCGCAACTAACTATGGCTACACCTTC
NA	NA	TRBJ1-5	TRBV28	CASSPQQGASGNQPQHF	TGTGCCAGCAGTCCCCAGCAAGGGGCGTCGGGCAATCAGCCCCAGCATTTT
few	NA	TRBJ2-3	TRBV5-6	CASSSDWRASDTQYF	TGTGCCAGCAGCTCGGACTGGAGGGCATCTGATACGCAGTATTTT
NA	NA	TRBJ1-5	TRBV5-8	CATDKGGGIRPQHF	TGTGCCACCGACAAAGGGGGGGGCATAAGGCCCCAGCATTTT
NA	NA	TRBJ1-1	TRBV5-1	CASSSGNTEAFF	TGCGCCAGCAGCTCCGGGAACACTGAAGCTTTCTTT
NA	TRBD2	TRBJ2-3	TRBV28	CASSSAGGYTDTQYF	TGTGCCAGCAGTTCAGCGGGGGGATACACAGATACGCAGTATTTT
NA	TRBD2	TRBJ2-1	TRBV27	CASSLALAGSNEQFF	TGTGCCAGCAGTTTAGCCCTAGCGGGCTCCAATGAGCAGTTCTTC
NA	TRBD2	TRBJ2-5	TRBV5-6	CASSAGLAGTWEETQYF	TGTGCCAGCAGCGCGGGACTAGCGGGAACGTGGGAAGAGACCCAGTACTTC
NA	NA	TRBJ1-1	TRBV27	CASSFGRTNTEAFF	TGTGCCAGCAGTTTCGGACGGACTAACACTGAAGCTTTCTTT
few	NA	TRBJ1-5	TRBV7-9	CASSSDNSNQPQHF	TGTGCCAGCAGCTCGGACAATAGCAATCAGCCCCAGCATTTT
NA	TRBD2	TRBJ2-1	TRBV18	CASSPETSFFNEQFF	TGTGCCAGCTCACCGGAGACTAGCTTTTTCAATGAGCAGTTCTTC
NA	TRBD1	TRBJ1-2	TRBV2	CASSGDRGHSRGYTF	TGTGCCAGCAGTGGGGACAGGGGGCACTCGCGAGGCTACACCTTC
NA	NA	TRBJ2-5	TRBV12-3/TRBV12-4	CASTPAWAETQYF	TGTGCCAGCACCCCAGCCTGGGCAGAGACCCAGTACTTC
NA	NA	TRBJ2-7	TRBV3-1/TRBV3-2	CASALGGQPPSYF	TGTGCCAGCGCCCTTGGGGGACAACCTCCTTCGTACTTC
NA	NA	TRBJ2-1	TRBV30	CAWRTMGALSSYNEQFF	TGTGCCTGGAGGACCATGGGGGCGCTGAGCTCCTACAATGAGCAGTTCTTC
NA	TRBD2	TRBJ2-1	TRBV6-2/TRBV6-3	CASSTGGGGVREQFF	TGTGCCAGCAGTACCGGGGGGGGAGGGGTTCGTGAGCAGTTCTTC
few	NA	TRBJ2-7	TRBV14	CASSPREGVASYEQYF	TGTGCCAGCAGCCCAAGAGAGGGGGTTGCCTCCTACGAGCAGTACTTC
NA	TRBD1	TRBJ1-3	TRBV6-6	CASSYSTGVRGNTIYF	TGTGCCAGCAGTTACTCGACAGGGGTCAGGGGAAACACCATATATTTT
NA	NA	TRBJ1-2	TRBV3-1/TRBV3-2	CASRAKVEYGYTF	TGTGCCAGCAGAGCCAAAGTGGAGTATGGCTACACCTTC
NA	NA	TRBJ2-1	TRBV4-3	CASSHDRDSFEQFF	TGCGCCAGCAGTCACGACCGGGACTCCTTCGAGCAGTTCTTC
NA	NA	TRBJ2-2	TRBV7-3	CASSLGGMNTGELFF	TGTGCCAGCAGCTTAGGCGGGATGAACACCGGGGAGCTGTTTTTT
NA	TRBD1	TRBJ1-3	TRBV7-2	CASSSTTGAGNTIYF	TGTGCCAGCAGCTCGACGACAGGGGCTGGAAACACCATATATTTT
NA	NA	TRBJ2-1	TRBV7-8	CASRTSAVSYNEQFF	TGTGCCAGCAGAACATCCGCGGTCTCCTACAATGAGCAGTTCTTC
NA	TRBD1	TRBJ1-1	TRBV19	CASSIGDSRNTEAFF	TGTGCCAGTAGTATAGGGGACAGCAGGAACACTGAAGCTTTCTTT